This T cell receptor beta chain was observed in a study of long-term antiretroviral therapy in people with HIV. Runs used v3.0 of the immunoSEQ assay and were done at survey level. Some clones are missing from TCRdb's copy, which holds only in-frame ones; the method was immunoSEQ multiplex PCR. The repertoire consists of tens of thousands of clones, with about 79% occurring once and the leading ten covering about 19%. CDR1 is GTSNPN and CDR2 is SVGIG in the germline V gene (reference sequence). Trimming cost V 1 base and J 6 bases, with 10 bases left between them. This CDR3 contains 13 residues. Of note for this clone: Its matching antigen is unknown.

Study conclusions and caveats: Regardless of time point, clones expanded before ART dominated the repertoire. The blood, collected between about 2004 and 2017, was possibly taken under older ART regimens.

The source of this sequence is a man younger than 35 with HIV. J is TRBJ1-5 and V is TRBV30; D perhaps matches TRBD1 (5 bases). Sequenced here: unsorted PBMCs, sampled 0.1 years before starting antiretroviral therapy. CDR3 DNA: TGTGCCTGGAGTGCCCTAACAGGTCAGCCCCAGCATTTT. Translation: CAWSALTGQPQHF.